Below, 20 T cell receptor beta chains from the same sample are listed, as sequenced in a study of blood T cell repertoires in COVID-19. Method: immunoSEQ multiplex PCR; TCRdb's copy keeps in-frame clones and lacks some. Altogether around 300,000 clones are present, 65% to 90% being singletons, with the ten largest covering approximately 7.9%. Material for sequencing was peripheral blood. The receptor set was obtained from a human donor in a cohort sampled during active COVID-19.

The chain links TRBV6-5 to TRBJ1-2, with TRBD1 matching 7 bases. The junction had 6 bases not matched to a gene; V was cut back by 0 bases and J by 8 bases. Germline V lookup: CDR1 MNHEY, CDR2 SVGAGI. The CDR3 has 14 residues. This chain's CDR3 is CASSYSGTVRGYTF. The CDR3 bases are TGTGCCAGCAGTTACTCCGGGACAGTAAGAGGCTACACCTTC.

The table lists this clone with a count of one. The V call is TRBV4-1, the J call TRBJ2-1; 8 positions match TRBD1. Germline-derived CDR1 and CDR2 are MGHRA and YSYEKL. This CDR3 spans 16 amino acids. V lost 4 bases to trimming and J lost 8 bases; unmatched junction nucleotides: 13. The CDR3, as DNA: TGCGCCAGCAGCCGGACTCCTGGACAGGGCGGGGATGAGCAGTTCTTC. The encoded protein is CASSRTPGQGGDEQFF.

The V call is TRBV9, the J call TRBJ1-6; possibly TRBD1 for D (6 bases). V lost 0 bases and J 11 bases, leaving 18 bases between the germline ends. The CDR3 length is 16 residues. Per germline, CDR1 SGDLS and CDR2 YYNGEE. CDR3 residues: CASSVGRGAQAAPLHF. The CDR3 coding sequence is TGTGCCAGCAGCGTAGGGCGGGGGGCGCAGGCGGCACCCCTCCACTTT.

V usage is TRBV10-2 and J usage is TRBJ1-2; the D is unclear. Germline CDR1 and CDR2: WSHSY and SAAADI. The length of the CDR3 is 13 residues. V was cut by 5 bases and J by 4 bases, with 11 bases left in between. The CDR3 DNA sequence: TGCGCCAGCAGTCCCCCCACACGCTATGGCTACACCTTC. Translation: CASSPPTRYGYTF.

The chain employs TRBV30 and TRBJ2-7, with 8 bases fitting TRBD1. CDR1 and CDR2 from the germline V gene are GTSNPN and SVGIG (reference sequence). The CDR3 runs to 15 residues. V shed 0 bases and J 3 bases; nucleotides not matched to a gene: 7. CDR3 nucleotides: TGTGCCTGGAGTGTAACCCCCGGGACAGGCTACGAGCAGTACTTC. Residues: CAWSVTPGTGYEQYF.

The genes are TRBV6-5 and TRBJ1-5; 7 positions match TRBD1. The CDR3 has 13 residues. Germline loops: CDR1 MNHEY, CDR2 SVGAGI. Trimming took 10 bases from V and 4 from J; bases not matched to a gene: 7. In DNA form, the CDR3 reads TGTGCCACCGCCGGGACAGCAAATCAGCCCCAGCATTTT. The encoded protein is CATAGTANQPQHF.

V gene TRBV7-2 combines with J gene TRBJ2-7; 8 bases align to TRBD1. CDR1 SGHTA and CDR2 FQGNSA come from the germline V gene. J lost 1 base, V lost 3 bases, and 5 bases had no gene match. The length of the CDR3 is 15 residues. CDR3 amino acids: CASSFRQGYSYEQYF. In DNA, the CDR3 is TGTGCCAGCAGCTTTCGACAGGGGTATTCCTACGAGCAGTACTTC.

The V and J genes are TRBV19 and TRBJ2-7; 9 positions agree with TRBD1. CDR1 and CDR2 (germline): LNHDA, SQIVND (reference sequence). With 5 bases clipped from V and 2 bases from J, the junction kept 7 bases outside the gene matches. This CDR3 comprises 15 residues. In nucleotides, the CDR3 is TGTGCCAGTAGTCCAACCGGGACAGGGACCTACGAGCAGTACTTC. Translated: CASSPTGTGTYEQYF. The full variable domain, its missing parts supplied by reference TRBV19 and TRBJ2-7, is DGGITQSPKYLFRKEGQNVTLSCEQNLNHDAMYWYRQDPGQGLRLIYYSQIVNDFQKGDIAEGYSVSREKKESFPLTVTSAQKNPTAFYLCASSPTGTGTYEQYFGPGTRLTVT.

CDR3 coding DNA: TGTGCCAGCAGTGTAGTAGGACAGGGAATGGTTTCACGGGATCAGCCCCAGCATTTT. Protein product: CASSVVGQGMVSRDQPQHF. The chain recombines TRBV6-1 with TRBJ1-5, with 8 nucleotides matching TRBD1. Losses at the gene ends were 4 bases for V and 5 bases for J; bases not matched to a gene: 19. The CDR3 is 19 amino acids. Germline CDR1 reads MNHNS; CDR2 reads SASEGT.

This chain connects TRBV11-2 to TRBJ2-3, with a weak D call TRBD1 (5 bases). This CDR3 has 13 amino acids. V lost 6 bases and J 6 bases, leaving 13 bases between the germline ends. CDR1 and CDR2 (germline): SGHAT, FQNNGV. The CDR3 DNA reads as TGTGCCAGCAGGCGCCAGGGAACCGATACGCAGTATTTT. Amino acid sequence: CASRRQGTDTQYF.

The chain carries TRBV11-1 and TRBJ2-1; 9 positions match TRBD1. The germline CDR1 and CDR2 sequences are SGHAT and FQDESV (reference sequence). J lost 3 bases, V lost 2 bases, and 2 bases had no gene match. The CDR3 is 15 amino acids. DNA of the CDR3: TGTGCCAGCAGCTTAAACAGGGGGCACTACAATGAGCAGTTCTTC. Protein sequence: CASSLNRGHYNEQFF.

Comment on this clone: Additional DNA sequences in this sample encode the identical CDR3. V gene TRBV7-3 combines with J gene TRBJ2-3, with D possibly TRBD2 on 6 matching bases. Germline V gene lookup returns CDR1 SGHTA and CDR2 FQGTGA. The CDR3 is 14 amino acids. V was cut by 5 bases and J by 2 bases, with 11 bases left in between. The CDR3: CASSPGLNTDTQYF. Written as DNA, the CDR3 is TGTGCCAGCAGCCCGGGACTCAACACAGATACGCAGTATTTT.

V is TRBV6-5 and J is TRBJ1-5, with 7 positions matching TRBD1. This CDR3 has 14 amino acids. The germline CDR1 and CDR2 sequences are MNHEY and SVGAGI. J was trimmed by 5 bases and V by 6 bases; bases with no gene match: 7. This chain's CDR3 is CASRKQGNHQPQHF. The CDR3 coding sequence is TGTGCCAGCAGGAAACAGGGGAATCATCAGCCCCAGCATTTT.

This chain connects TRBV5-1 to TRBJ1-1; 9 bases agree with TRBD1. The CDR3 contains 16 residues. The V and J ends lost 4 bases and 7 bases, in that order; junction bases with no gene match: 14. Germline lookup yields CDR1 SGHRS and CDR2 YFSETQ. CDR3 region: CASSTSGTGLFVEAFF. The CDR3 DNA is TGCGCCAGCAGCACCTCCGGGACAGGGTTATTTGTTGAAGCTTTCTTT.

The rearrangement links TRBV5-8 to TRBJ2-3, with D perhaps matching TRBD1 (6 bases). Trimming shortened V by 5 bases and J by 4 bases, and 8 bases separated the two germline ends. Germline lookup yields CDR1 SGHTS and CDR2 YDEGEE. The CDR3 is 12 amino acids. In DNA, the CDR3 is TGTGCCAGCAGGTCAGGGGCAGATACGCAGTATTTT. Protein sequence: CASRSGADTQYF. Together with reference TRBV5-8 and TRBJ2-3, the CDR3 gives the full variable domain: EAGVTQSPTHLIKTRGQQATLRCSPISGHTSVYWYQQALGLGLQFLLWYDEGEERNRGNFPPRFSGRQFPNYSSELNVNALELEDSALYLCASRSGADTQYFGPGTRLTVL.

The gene calls are TRBV10-2 and TRBJ1-1; 9 nucleotides match TRBD1. This CDR3 has 13 amino acids. Germline CDR1 WSHSY, CDR2 SAAADI. With V trimmed by 7 bases and J by 6 bases, 6 bases remained unmatched. CDR3 region: CASTGQGFSEAFF. CDR3 DNA: TGCGCCAGCACTGGACAGGGGTTTTCTGAAGCTTTCTTT.

The CDR3 sequence: CASSYAVGGTEAFF. The CDR3 region has the DNA TGTGCCAGCAGTTACGCGGTGGGGGGAACTGAAGCTTTCTTT. The chain uses TRBV6-5 and TRBJ1-1; a possible D gene is TRBD1 (5 bases). This CDR3 is 14 amino acids long. Looked up from germline, CDR1 is MNHEY and CDR2 is SVGAGI. The V end lost 2 bases, the J end lost 5 bases, and 12 bases lay between the germline ends.

This chain uses TRBV2 with TRBJ1-3, with 7 bases identical to TRBD1. The CDR3 is made up of 15 amino acids. Germline V lookup: CDR1 SNHLY, CDR2 FYNNEI. The V segment lost 4 bases and the J segment 4 bases; nucleotides outside the gene matches: 7. The CDR3 loop reads CASSVERGQGNTIYF. The CDR3 nucleotides are TGTGCCAGCAGTGTTGAAAGGGGGCAAGGAAACACCATATATTTT. The full variable domain, its missing parts supplied by reference TRBV2 and TRBJ1-3, is EPEVTQTPSHQVTQMGQEVILRCVPISNHLYFYWYRQILGQKVEFLVSFYNNEISEKSEIFDDQFSVERPDGSNFTLKIRSTKLEDSAMYFCASSVERGQGNTIYFGEGSWLTVV.

This chain joins TRBV13 and TRBJ1-1, with TRBD1 matching over 8 bases. Germline V lookup: CDR1 PRHDT, CDR2 FYEKMQ (reference sequence). V shed 5 bases, J shed 4 bases, and the junction held 12 bases outside the gene matches. This CDR3 spans 16 amino acids. The CDR3 is CASSPWLDRAGTEAFF. CDR3 coding DNA: TGTGCCAGCAGCCCTTGGCTGGACAGGGCTGGCACTGAAGCTTTCTTT.

The V call is TRBV2, the J call TRBJ1-5; 7 nucleotides match TRBD1. The CDR3 runs 13 residues. The V and J ends lost 11 bases and 8 bases, in that order; junction bases with no gene match: 12. The V gene's germline CDR1 is SNHLY and CDR2 FYNNEI. The CDR3 here is CALRRDSKEPQHF. DNA of the CDR3: TGTGCCTTGCGCAGGGACAGCAAGGAGCCCCAGCATTTT.